The rows below give T cell receptor beta chains drawn from one sample of a study of CXCR3-negative and CXCR3-positive naive CD8 T cells. TCRdb processed the 5' RACE reads again and assigns one entry to each CDR3 protein, with no DNA. Here the sample table reports 70,000 to 100,000 distinct CDR3 sequences. Specimen: naive CXCR3- CD8+ T cells from blood. These receptors came from a human donor in good health. Some clones in this sample may be carry-over from other donors' samples. The CDR3 runs from the conserved cysteine through the conserved F or W.

CDR3 | J | V
CSVEDLELNTEAFF | TRBJ1-1 | TRBV29-1
CASSFLPSEQYF | TRBJ2-7 | TRBV12-3/TRBV12-4
CASSPGPEQFF | TRBJ2-1 | TRBV7-6
CASSVVVGGLQTGELFF | TRBJ2-2 | TRBV9
CASSDSRTGWQFF | TRBJ2-1 | TRBV2
CASSLVATPNNEQFF | TRBJ2-1 | TRBV7-2
CASSLSGVLGTGELFF | TRBJ2-2 | TRBV5-5
CASSQERVGQFF | TRBJ2-1 | TRBV14
CSARLMGTGPAF | TRBJ1-2 | TRBV20-1
CASSSNRVGTGELFF | TRBJ2-2 | TRBV7-6
CASRPQGSGGVNEQFF | TRBJ2-1 | TRBV6-5
CASSLRTSGVSDTQYF | TRBJ2-3 | TRBV12-3/TRBV12-4
CATSNIRDEGAWPGDTQYF | TRBJ2-3 | TRBV15
CASSFHDRDPYGYTF | TRBJ1-2 | TRBV28
CSVERSGRESYEQYF | TRBJ2-7 | TRBV29-1
CSVVRGGEGYEQYF | TRBJ2-7 | TRBV29-1
CASSLGPGEDTEAFF | TRBJ1-1 | TRBV7-6
CASSQDPDEEQFF | TRBJ2-1 | TRBV14
CASSLTGIGYNEQFF | TRBJ2-1 | TRBV27
CASSPSSAENYEQYF | TRBJ2-7 | TRBV5-5
CASSPGTGTNSPLHF | TRBJ1-6 | TRBV2
CASSEGQGAFYYGYTF | TRBJ1-2 | TRBV7-2
CASSRSKGFGTRGTEAFF | TRBJ1-1 | TRBV14